The 7 T cell receptor beta chains presented below share a single source sample, sequenced in a study of monozygotic twins with inflammatory bowel disease. TCRdb reworked the 5' RACE reads into one entry per CDR3 protein, no DNA. The record lists around 450,000 distinct CDR3 sequences, of which the ten most abundant hold more than 2%. The sequencing input was blood. The receptors shown here come from a human donor with ulcerative colitis or Crohn's disease, or a healthy co-twin of an affected twin (not recorded which).

V usage is TRBV5-6 and J usage is TRBJ2-7; there is no DNA to check the TCRdb D call of TRBD2. The CDR3 covers 13 residues. CDR1 and CDR2 (germline): SGHDT, YYEEEE. The chain's CDR3 is CASETDSNYEQYF.

The chain is built from TRBV29-1 and TRBJ1-1. CDR1 and CDR2 (germline): SQVTM, ANQGSEA. This CDR3 is built from 17 residues. CDR3 sequence reads: CSVEGYSSGPMNTEAFF.

The chain joins TRBV9 to TRBJ1-4; with no DNA, the TCRdb D assignment of TRBD1 cannot be verified. In germline, CDR1 is SGDLS, CDR2 YYNGEE. CDR3 length: 14 amino acids. This CDR3 reads CASSLQIREEKLFF. The full variable domain, its missing parts supplied by reference TRBV9 and TRBJ1-4, is DSGVTQTPKHLITATGQRVTLRCSPRSGDLSVYWYQQSLDQGLQFLIQYYNGEERAKGNILERFSAQQFPDLHSELNLSSLELGDSALYFCASSLQIREEKLFFGSGTQLSVL.

V usage is TRBV20-1 and J usage is TRBJ2-1; TCRdb's assignment of TRBD2 cannot be checked, as there is no DNA. CDR1 and CDR2 (germline): DFQATT, SNEGSKA (reference sequence). This CDR3 contains 15 residues. The CDR3 region is CSARDRGLAANEQFF.

The chain links TRBV7-2 to TRBJ2-1. CDR1 SGHTA and CDR2 FQGNSA come from the germline V gene. This CDR3 comprises 16 residues. CDR3 amino acids: CASSLAISGTYNEQFF.

V gene TRBV20-1 combines with J gene TRBJ2-1; there is no DNA to check the TCRdb D call of TRBD2. From germline, CDR1 is DFQATT and CDR2 SNEGSKA (reference sequence). The CDR3 contains 14 residues. CDR3 amino acids: CSALKEAGTNEQFF.

V usage is TRBV5-1 and J usage is TRBJ2-1; TCRdb names TRBD2, which stays unverified in the absence of DNA. The V gene's germline CDR1 is SGHRS and CDR2 YFSETQ. The CDR3 runs 14 residues. CDR3 in amino acids: CASSIGSGGVQQFF.